The 30 T cell receptor beta chains in this list originate from one sample, sequenced in a study of radiotherapy plus CTLA-4 blockade in lung cancer. Repertoires were generated with immunoSEQ multiplex PCR, while TCRdb's copy carries only in-frame clones and drops some. The sample holds about 43,000 clones; about 70% are singletons and the top ten take roughly 25%. Sample: peripheral blood, taken from a patient treated with radiotherapy plus ipilimumab. All receptors derive from a human donor with non-small cell lung cancer who had a partial response to radiotherapy plus ipilimumab.

J is TRBJ2-7 and V is TRBV6-6, with D maybe TRBD2 (5 bases). Germline values: CDR1 MNHNY, CDR2 SVGAGI (reference sequence). V gave up 5 bases and J gave up 5 bases, with 16 bases separating them. The CDR3 loop spans 14 amino acids. The CDR3: CASSIFWGEDEQYF. As DNA, the CDR3 is TGTGCCAGCAGTATTTTCTGGGGAGAGGACGAGCAGTACTTC.

The chain employs TRBV5-1 and TRBJ2-7, with TRBD1 matching over 10 bases. Unmatched junction bases numbered 10, after V lost 4 bases and J lost 9 bases. This CDR3 has 14 amino acids. Germline lookup yields CDR1 SGHRS and CDR2 YFSETQ. CDR3 sequence (DNA): TGCGCCAGCAGCGAGGGGACAGGGGCCCTAGGGCAGTACTTC. It is translated as CASSEGTGALGQYF.

This clone was seen a single time. V and J are TRBV30 and TRBJ2-1, with 10 positions matching TRBD1. Germline trimming cut 2 bases from V and 5 bases from J; bases unmatched to any gene: 3. Germline V gives CDR1 GTSNPN, CDR2 SVGIG (reference sequence). The CDR3 is 14 amino acids. The CDR3: CAWSLGQGNNEQFF. The CDR3 DNA sequence: TGTGCCTGGAGTTTGGGACAGGGGAACAATGAGCAGTTCTTC.

There are a few counts of this clone. This sequence joins TRBV7-9 and TRBJ2-1, with D possibly TRBD2 on 5 matching bases. Per the germline V gene, CDR1 is SEHNR and CDR2 is FQNEAQ (reference sequence). This CDR3 has 12 residues. V gave up 0 bases and J gave up 10 bases, with 7 bases separating them. The CDR3 loop reads CASSLAREEQFF. CDR3 coding DNA: TGTGCCAGCAGCTTAGCGAGGGAGGAGCAGTTCTTC.

This clone was recorded once. V gene TRBV11-2 combines with J gene TRBJ1-1; D not certain. Trimming stripped 0 bases from V and 0 bases from J, with 8 bases between. The CDR3 loop spans 15 amino acids. Germline V gene data show CDR1 as SGHAT and CDR2 as FQNNGV. The CDR3 DNA reads TGTGCCAGCAGCTTAGATAGTCTTATGAACACTGAAGCTTTCTTT. This translates into CASSLDSLMNTEAFF.

This clone came up a few times. The chain joins TRBV10-1 to TRBJ2-3; D is perhaps TRBD2 (6 bases). CDR1 and CDR2 (germline): WNHNN, SYGVQD (reference sequence). V was pared by 0 bases and J by 1 base, with 11 bases between. The CDR3 consists of 16 residues. The CDR3 protein is CASSESWGGGTDTQYF. CDR3 bases: TGCGCCAGCAGTGAGTCCTGGGGCGGGGGCACAGATACGCAGTATTTT.

The chain uses TRBV18 and TRBJ2-2; D possibly corresponds to TRBD1 (5 bases). CDR1 is KGHSH and CDR2 is LQKENI in the germline V gene. The CDR3 sequence is 16 residues long. Trimming pared 3 bases from V and 7 bases from J, leaving 18 bases between. DNA for the CDR3: TGTGCCAGCTCACCCGACAGTGCATCTTGGGTCGGGGAGCTGTTTTTT. Translation gives CASSPDSASWVGELFF. Based on the CDR3 plus reference TRBV18 and TRBJ2-2, the full variable domain is NAGVMQNPRHLVRRRGQEARLRCSPMKGHSHVYWYRQLPEEGLKFMVYLQKENIIDESGMPKERFSAEFPKEGPSILRIQQVVRGDSAAYFCASSPDSASWVGELFFGEGSRLTVL.

In this sample, this clone turned up a few times. The chain couples TRBV4-1 to TRBJ2-3, with D hard to call. Germline V CDR1 and CDR2: MGHRA, YSYEKL. V shed 2 bases and J shed 1 base, with 7 bases lying between them. There are 14 residues in the CDR3. This CDR3 reads CASSQTLGTDTQYF. The CDR3 coding sequence is TGCGCCAGCAGCCAAACTCTGGGCACAGATACGCAGTATTTT.

The chain uses TRBV18 and TRBJ2-1, with 8 bases fitting TRBD1. V shed 3 bases and J 8 bases; nucleotides not matched to a gene: 0. The CDR3 is 12 residues long. Germline V gene data show CDR1 as KGHSH and CDR2 as LQKENI. As DNA, the CDR3 is TGTGCCAGCTCACCGACAGGGGATGAGCAGTTCTTC. This codes for CASSPTGDEQFF.

Of note for this clone: Additional DNA sequences in this sample encode the identical CDR3. The chain couples TRBV7-2 to TRBJ1-1; 8 nucleotides line up with TRBD1. Losses at the gene ends were 5 bases for V and 4 bases for J; bases not matched to a gene: 6. The CDR3 totals 14 residues. Germline V lookup: CDR1 SGHTA, CDR2 FQGNSA. The DNA of the CDR3 is TGTGCCAGCAGCCTACCGACAGGGGCCACTGAAGCTTTCTTT. Translating it yields CASSLPTGATEAFF.

A single count supports this clone. The J gene is TRBJ1-2, the V gene TRBV25-1; 9 bases are a match to TRBD1. V lost 5 bases and J lost 3; bases outside the gene matches: 13. CDR3 size: 17 residues. The germline V gene has CDR1 MGHDK and CDR2 SYGVNS. In DNA, the CDR3 is TGTGCCAGCAGTCCGGCCTCCGGGACAGGGATGGACTATGGCTACACCTTC. This translates into CASSPASGTGMDYGYTF.

The chain has TRBV18 and TRBJ2-2, with D possibly matching TRBD1 (6 bases). Germline assignment: CDR1 KGHSH and CDR2 LQKENI. The ends were cut back, 3 bases at V and 7 bases at J, with 18 bases in the middle. CDR3 size: 16 residues. CDR3: CASSPTGTLSVGELFF. The CDR3 nucleotides read TGTGCCAGCTCACCTACAGGGACGCTAAGCGTCGGGGAGCTGTTTTTT.

The V and J genes are TRBV27 and TRBJ2-6; D remains ambiguous. The CDR3 consists of 15 residues. Germline V gene data show CDR1 as MNHEY and CDR2 as SMNVEV (reference sequence). V lost 5 bases to trimming and J lost 2 bases, with 10 bases between them. In DNA, the CDR3 is TGTGCCAGCAGTCCCTTAGTTCCTGGGGCCAACGTCCTGACTTTC. It translates to CASSPLVPGANVLTF.

The chain employs TRBV30 and TRBJ1-2; D may be TRBD1 (5 bases). Trimming left V 3 bases short and J 0 bases short, with 11 bases between. Germline V gene data show CDR1 as GTSNPN and CDR2 as SVGIG (reference sequence). The CDR3 contains 14 residues. The CDR3 spells CAWSAGGANYGYTF. The CDR3 DNA reads TGTGCCTGGAGCGCCGGGGGAGCTAACTATGGCTACACCTTC.

The chain is built from TRBV7-2 and TRBJ2-5; D possibly corresponds to TRBD2 (5 bases). The end of the DNA is better explained by TRBJ2-7, so the J call may be wrong. There are 15 residues in the CDR3. Germline V gene data show CDR1 as SGHTA and CDR2 as FQGNSA. CDR3 nucleotides: TGTGCCAGCACCTCAGACCTGAGGGCGGTCTACGAGCAGTACTTC. Amino acid sequence: CASTSDLRAVYEQYF.

This clone qualifies as medium-sized. This rearrangement joins TRBV5-8 to TRBJ2-3, with 8 positions matching TRBD2. Germline CDR1 SGHTS, CDR2 YDEGEE. This CDR3 contains 14 residues. The ends lost 4 bases at V and 1 base at J; junction bases unmatched: 2. The CDR3 reads CASSVTSGTDTQYF. CDR3 DNA sequence: TGTGCCAGCAGCGTGACTAGCGGCACAGATACGCAGTATTTT.

This clone was detected once. V is TRBV2 and J is TRBJ1-5; 10 bases line up with TRBD1. There are 16 residues in the CDR3. Germline loops: CDR1 SNHLY, CDR2 FYNNEI. V gave up 8 bases and J gave up 0 bases; unmatched junction bases: 7. The CDR3 is CASVKDRGNSNQPQHF. Written as DNA, the CDR3 is TGTGCCAGCGTGAAGGACAGGGGGAATAGCAATCAGCCCCAGCATTTT.

This clone was counted a few times. The chain is built from TRBV19 and TRBJ1-2; a weak D match, TRBD1 (5 bases). Germline CDR1 reads LNHDA; CDR2 reads SQIVND (reference sequence). Trimming removed 4 bases at V and 8 bases at J, with 14 bases between. CDR3 size: 13 residues. CDR3 DNA sequence: TGTGCCAGTAGTACACCAGGGTTTTTGGGCTACACCTTC. Translation gives CASSTPGFLGYTF.

The V call is TRBV7-2, the J call TRBJ2-5, with D possibly matching TRBD1 (5 bases). CDR3 length: 13 residues. The ends were cut back, 5 bases at V and 4 bases at J, with 11 bases in the middle. From germline, CDR1 is SGHTA and CDR2 FQGNSA. The CDR3 protein is CASSARVGETQYF. The CDR3 nucleotides read TGTGCCAGCAGCGCCAGGGTGGGAGAGACCCAGTACTTC.

In this sample, this clone turned up a few times. The J gene is TRBJ2-7, the V gene TRBV21-1; TRBD2 reflects the table's D call only, with no check against the DNA. TRBV21-1 is described as a pseudogene. This CDR3 has 16 residues. CDR3 sequence: CASSAKRPPSSYEQYF. CDR3 DNA: TGTGCCAGCAGTGCGAAGCGTCCGCCGAGCTCCTACGAGCAGTACTTC.

The chain uses TRBV4-3 and TRBJ2-3; 7 nucleotides line up with TRBD2. J was trimmed by 0 bases and V by 1 base; bases with no gene match: 4. The CDR3 has 16 residues. Per the germline V gene, CDR1 is LGHNA and CDR2 is YSLEER. This CDR3 reads CASSQAGLGSTDTQYF. In DNA, the CDR3 is TGCGCCAGCAGCCAAGCAGGACTAGGGAGCACAGATACGCAGTATTTT.

The V and J genes are TRBV6-1 and TRBJ2-6, with D hard to call. Trimming removed 6 bases at V and 1 base at J, with 4 bases between. This CDR3 spans 13 amino acids. From germline, CDR1 is MNHNS and CDR2 SASEGT. CDR3 DNA: TGTGCCAGCAGCTTGTCTGGGGCCAACGTCCTGACTTTC. It specifies CASSLSGANVLTF.

The chain uses TRBV4-2 and TRBJ2-3; 7 nucleotides line up with TRBD2. The CDR3 is 18 amino acids. Germline V gene sequence: CDR1 LGHNA, CDR2 YNFKEQ. J was trimmed by 6 bases and V by 1 base; bases with no gene match: 16. The CDR3 protein is CASSQGWGGSSGGDTQYF. In DNA form, the CDR3 reads TGTGCCAGCAGCCAAGGTTGGGGTGGGTCTAGCGGAGGGGATACGCAGTATTTT.

CDR3 sequence reads: CASSSLTGAGELFF. CDR3 bases: TGCGCCAGCAGCTCACTAACAGGGGCCGGGGAGCTGTTTTTT. The rearrangement links TRBV5-1 to TRBJ2-2, with 7 bases lining up with TRBD1. The CDR3 has 14 residues. Losses at the gene ends were 3 bases for V and 6 bases for J; bases not matched to a gene: 5. Germline V gene lookup returns CDR1 SGHRS and CDR2 YFSETQ.

The chain has TRBV10-3 and TRBJ2-5; 11 positions match TRBD1. The closer fit of TRBJ2-7 to the DNA end suggests the J call may be wrong. Germline-derived CDR1 and CDR2 are ENHRY and SYGVKD. CDR3 length equals 16 residues. CDR3 sequence (DNA): TGTGCCATCAGTGAGTCGGGACAGGGGGGCGGGGACGAGCAGTACTTC. Encoded protein: CAISESGQGGGDEQYF.

The chain uses TRBV4-2 and TRBJ2-3; 10 bases align to TRBD2. CDR1 is LGHNA, CDR2 YNFKEQ, per germline. The trim removed 2 bases at V and 3 bases at J, leaving 5 bases unmatched. This CDR3 comprises 16 residues. The CDR3 nucleotides read TGTGCCAGCAGCCAATTTAGCGGGGGGAGGACAGATACGCAGTATTTT. Protein: CASSQFSGGRTDTQYF.

The gene calls are TRBV29-1 and TRBJ1-1; D perhaps matches TRBD1 (6 bases). V dropped 4 bases and J dropped 11 bases, with 14 bases sitting between them. CDR1 and CDR2 from the germline V gene are SQVTM and ANQGSEA. The CDR3 consists of 11 residues. This chain's CDR3 is CSVVLGQGAFF. The CDR3, as DNA: TGCAGCGTTGTATTGGGGCAGGGGGCTTTCTTT.

This clone has just one count. Sequence at one end of the junction differs from germline and may be a read error. The chain links TRBV7-7 to TRBJ2-1, with D possibly being TRBD2 (5 bases). Germline V gene sequence: CDR1 SSHAT, CDR2 FNYEAQ (reference sequence). CDR3 length: 14 residues. The CDR3 DNA follows: TGTGCTAGCAGCTTAGACGGGAATTACAATGAGCAGTTCTTC. This gives the protein CASSLDGNYNEQFF. Full variable domain (remainder filled in from reference TRBV7-7 and TRBJ2-1): GAGVSQSPRYKVTKRGQDVTLRCDPISSHATLYWYQQALGQGPEFLTYFNYEAQPDKSGLPSDRFSAERPEGSISTLTIQRTEQRDSAMYRCASSLDGNYNEQFFGPGTRLTVL.

CDR3 nucleotides: TGTGCCAGCAGCTTACAGTCTGGAAACACCATATATTTT. It specifies CASSLQSGNTIYF. The chain recombines TRBV11-1 with TRBJ1-3; D gene unclear. The germline CDR1 and CDR2 sequences are SGHAT and FQDESV (reference sequence). V gave up 2 bases and J gave up 1 base, with 3 bases separating them. This CDR3 contains 13 residues.

In its sample, this clone was seen a few times. V usage is TRBV19 and J usage is TRBJ2-7; 8 nucleotides align to TRBD1. This CDR3 comprises 15 residues. CDR1 is LNHDA, CDR2 SQIVND, per germline (reference sequence). The V gene end was trimmed by 4 bases and the J gene end by 3 bases; junction bases not matched to a gene: 8. DNA of the CDR3: TGTGCCAGTAGTACCACTGGACAGGGCTTCTACGAGCAGTACTTC. Translation gives CASSTTGQGFYEQYF.